Listed here are 12 T cell receptor beta chains from one sample, sequenced in a study of molecular identifiers for immune sequencing clone quantification. TCRdb reprocessed the PCR reads via MiXCR and lists one record per CDR3 protein. The table lists around 8,000 distinct CDR3 sequences, about a third of them singletons. Material for sequencing was naive CD8+ T cells from blood, with Jurkat cell RNA spiked in. Subset described: FACS-sorted CD8+CD4-CCR7+CD45RA+ naive T cells. The receptors come from a human donor in good health. Some libraries in this study had Jurkat cell RNA spiked in.

This clonotype counts as medium-sized (0.01 to 0.1%). The V and J genes are TRBV29-1 and TRBJ1-2, with unresolved D. The CDR3 extends over 12 amino acids. Trimming removed 1 base at V and 7 bases at J, with 10 bases between. CDR1 is SQVTM, CDR2 ANQGSEA, per germline. The CDR3 spells CSVEGRGIGYTF. The CDR3 bases are TGCAGCGTTGAAGGCAGAGGAATTGGCTACACCTTC.

V gene TRBV29-1 combines with J gene TRBJ2-1, with 7 positions matching TRBD2. This CDR3 is 14 amino acids long. Trimming at V came to 1 base and at J to 2 bases, leaving 2 bases not matched to a gene. Per the germline V gene, CDR1 is SQVTM and CDR2 is ANQGSEA. The CDR3 loop reads CSVEGGSTYNEQFF. Here the CDR3 DNA reads TGCAGCGTTGAAGGCGGGAGTACCTACAATGAGCAGTTCTTC.

The rearrangement links TRBV29-1 to TRBJ2-5; perhaps TRBD1 as D (6 bases). Germline assignment: CDR1 SQVTM and CDR2 ANQGSEA. This CDR3 is 15 amino acids long. V lost 7 bases, J lost 5 bases, and 23 bases lay in between. CDR3 nucleotides: TGCAGCGCACTACAGGGCAAAGGCGATGGGGAGACCCAGTACTTC. Residues: CSALQGKGDGETQYF.

This clonotype was observed a handful of times. The rearrangement links TRBV7-6 to TRBJ2-7; 8 bases fit TRBD2. Germline lookup yields CDR1 SGHVS and CDR2 FNYEAQ. The CDR3 is 15 amino acids. The ends lost 5 bases at V and 5 bases at J; junction bases unmatched: 11. CDR3 in DNA: TGTGCCAGCAGCCCGGGGGTTAGCGGGATCCACGAGCAGTACTTC. It codes for CASSPGVSGIHEQYF.

Note on this clonotype: This is likely a read error, given that the CDR3 carries no conserved phenylalanine or tryptophan at its end. This chain's CDR3 is CASGPRPGEQFL. As DNA, the CDR3 is TGTGCTAGTGGTCCGCGACCCGGTGAGCAGTTCCTC. V usage is TRBV12-5 and J usage is TRBJ2-1; D is unresolved. Germline V gene lookup returns CDR1 LGHNT and CDR2 FRNRAP. V was cut by 5 bases and J by 9 bases, with 11 bases left in between. This CDR3 region has 12 residues.

On this clonotype: Germline is not matched at one junction end, which may reflect a read error. The rearrangement links TRBV4-1 to TRBJ2-3; D remains ambiguous. Germline CDR1 MGHRA, CDR2 YSYEKL. CDR3 size: 14 residues. DNA for the CDR3: TGCGCCAGCAGCCAAGCCGACGGCACAGATACGCGGTATTTT. Translation: CASSQADGTDTRYF.

The gene calls are TRBV29-1 and TRBJ2-5; D may be TRBD2 (5 bases). The CDR3 is made up of 11 amino acids. Trimming took 4 bases from V and 4 from J, leaving 7 bases between them. Looked up from germline, CDR1 is SQVTM and CDR2 is ANQGSEA. For the CDR3, the DNA is TGCAGCGTTGTAGCGCGAGAGACCCAGTACTTC. As protein: CSVVARETQYF.

The rearrangement joins TRBV5-1 to TRBJ2-3; D gene unclear. Germline V gives CDR1 SGHRS, CDR2 YFSETQ. V lost 3 bases and J 2 bases, leaving 10 bases between the germline ends. The CDR3 totals 14 residues. CDR3 sequence reads: CASSSSMDTDTQYF. DNA of the CDR3: TGCGCCAGCAGCTCCTCAATGGACACAGATACGCAGTATTTT.

The chain is built from TRBV7-2 and TRBJ1-5; D might be TRBD1 (5 bases). This CDR3 is built from 15 residues. CDR1 SGHTA and CDR2 FQGNSA come from the germline V gene. The V gene lost 4 bases and the J gene lost 5 bases, with 15 bases spanning the gap. CDR3 loop: CASSWGLGSYQPQHF. CDR3 sequence (DNA): TGTGCCAGCAGCTGGGGACTGGGGTCGTATCAGCCCCAGCATTTT.

The chain uses TRBV29-1 and TRBJ2-7, with D possibly TRBD2 on 5 matching bases. The CDR3 is 12 residues long. In germline, CDR1 is SQVTM, CDR2 ANQGSEA. Trimming removed 6 bases at V and 0 bases at J, with 9 bases between. The CDR3 sequence: CSVDGDSYEQYF. Written as DNA, the CDR3 is TGCAGCGTAGACGGGGACTCCTACGAGCAGTACTTC.

This clonotype is labeled as medium-sized. V and J are TRBV7-6 and TRBJ2-3, with TRBD2 matching 9 bases. The CDR3 spans 16 residues. J lost 6 bases, V lost 3 bases, and 10 bases had no gene match. Germline V CDR1 and CDR2: SGHVS, FNYEAQ. The CDR3 DNA reads as TGTGCCAGCAGCTTTCGTAGCGGGAGTTCGGAGGATACGCAGTATTTT. Protein: CASSFRSGSSEDTQYF.

The rearrangement joins TRBV9 to TRBJ1-5, with D possibly TRBD1 on 6 matching bases. From germline, CDR1 is SGDLS and CDR2 YYNGEE. Trimming took off 3 bases at V and 3 bases at J, with 10 bases between the two ends. CDR3 size: 14 residues. Here the CDR3 reads CASSGGATNQPQHF. Here the CDR3 DNA reads TGTGCCAGCAGCGGGGGGGCCACCAATCAGCCCCAGCATTTT.